The 5 T cell receptor beta chains listed next were all sequenced from one sample in a study of regulatory T cells in long-lasting Graves disease. Researchers made TCR beta libraries by using iRepertoire HTBI primers and running Arm-PCR on CDR3 regions. TCRdb reanalysed the multiplex PCR reads using MiXCR and keeps one entry per CDR3 protein. Counted here are a few hundred thousand distinct CDR3 sequences, around 20% occurring once; the ten biggest clones make up 14%. Time point denoted: persistent/refractory GD, antithyroid drugs over 5 years with positive TRAb. PBMC-extracted RNA yielded the TCR library. Sample: peripheral blood mononuclear cells (PBMCs), taken when the disease was refractory, from a patient treated with antithyroid drugs. The origin of the receptors is a female donor with Graves disease.

Many counts were recorded for this clonotype. The J gene is TRBJ2-7, the V gene TRBV7-8; possible D gene TRBD1, 6 bases. This CDR3 spans 14 amino acids. Germline V lookup: CDR1 SGHVS, CDR2 FQNEAQ. V lost 5 bases and J lost 4, with 15 bases in between. CDR3 sequence (DNA): TGTGCCAGCAGCCACACAGGGAAAGGATACGAGCAGTACTTC. Translating gives CASSHTGKGYEQYF. Full variable domain (rest looked up from reference TRBV7-8 and TRBJ2-7): GAGVSQSPRYKVAKRGQDVALRCDPISGHVSLFWYQQALGQGPEFLTYFQNEAQLDKSGLPSDRFFAERPEGSVSTLKIQRTQQEDSAVYLCASSHTGKGYEQYFGPGTRLTVT.

The V call is TRBV30, the J call TRBJ2-1, with D possibly being TRBD2 (5 bases). CDR1 and CDR2 from the germline V gene are GTSNPN and SVGIG (reference sequence). Trimming removed 8 bases from V and 9 bases from J, with 14 bases in between. The CDR3 loop spans 11 amino acids. CDR3 coding DNA: TGTGCCAGGAATGTCGGGATTGAGCAGTTCTTC. Its translation is CARNVGIEQFF.

This clonotype was counted ten times or more. In DNA form, the CDR3 reads TGTGCCAGCAGCTTGGAACAGGGCAATTCACCCCTCCACTTT. Its protein product is CASSLEQGNSPLHF. V and J are TRBV7-9 and TRBJ1-6; D may be TRBD1 (6 bases). The CDR3 spans 14 residues. Looked up from germline, CDR1 is SEHNR and CDR2 is FQNEAQ (reference sequence). Trimming took 3 bases from V and 7 from J, leaving 10 bases between them.

This clonotype has ten or more counts. V usage is TRBV27 and J usage is TRBJ1-1; 7 nucleotides agree with TRBD1. Germline values: CDR1 MNHEY, CDR2 SMNVEV (reference sequence). V dropped 0 bases and J dropped 2; count of bases not matched to a gene: 9. The CDR3 sequence is 17 residues long. The DNA of the CDR3 is TGTGCCAGCAGTTTATCACTGGGGTACAGGGGTAACACTGAAGCTTTCTTT. Protein product: CASSLSLGYRGNTEAFF.

Notes on this clonotype: A read error may explain this, as a much larger clone is one base away. Lacking the conserved final phenylalanine or tryptophan, this CDR3 likely reflects a read error. Here the CDR3 reads CASSEARVPGIYGYTL. In DNA, the CDR3 is TGTGCCAGCAGTGAAGCGCGAGTCCCGGGTATCTATGGCTACACCCTC. J is TRBJ1-2 and V is TRBV6-1; D gene uncertain. This CDR3 has 16 residues. V lost 0 bases, J lost 4 bases, and 15 bases lay in between. CDR1 and CDR2 from the germline V gene are MNHNS and SASEGT.